This T cell receptor beta chain was found in a study of T-cell memory formation after mild COVID-19. The V gene lost 1 base and the J gene lost 5 bases, with 15 bases spanning the gap. The CDR3 loop spans 15 amino acids. CDR1 is SGHRS and CDR2 is YFSETQ in the germline V gene. A single record per CDR3 protein comes from TCRdb applying MiXCR to the 5' RACE reads. The repertoire holds around 340,000 distinct CDR3 sequences, with around 14% as singletons. The sequencing sample was made of PBMCs or a T cell subset sorted from them (not recorded which). J is TRBJ1-1 and V is TRBV5-1; weak D call: TRBD1 (6 bases). This clonotype originated in a man in his late teens or twenties who had mild COVID-19 (a few samples of this study predate the infection). Cell type and time point are not known. The CDR3 reads CASSLMGGRGTEAFF. CDR3 sequence (DNA): TGCGCCAGCAGCTTGATGGGGGGCAGAGGGACTGAAGCTTTCTTT.